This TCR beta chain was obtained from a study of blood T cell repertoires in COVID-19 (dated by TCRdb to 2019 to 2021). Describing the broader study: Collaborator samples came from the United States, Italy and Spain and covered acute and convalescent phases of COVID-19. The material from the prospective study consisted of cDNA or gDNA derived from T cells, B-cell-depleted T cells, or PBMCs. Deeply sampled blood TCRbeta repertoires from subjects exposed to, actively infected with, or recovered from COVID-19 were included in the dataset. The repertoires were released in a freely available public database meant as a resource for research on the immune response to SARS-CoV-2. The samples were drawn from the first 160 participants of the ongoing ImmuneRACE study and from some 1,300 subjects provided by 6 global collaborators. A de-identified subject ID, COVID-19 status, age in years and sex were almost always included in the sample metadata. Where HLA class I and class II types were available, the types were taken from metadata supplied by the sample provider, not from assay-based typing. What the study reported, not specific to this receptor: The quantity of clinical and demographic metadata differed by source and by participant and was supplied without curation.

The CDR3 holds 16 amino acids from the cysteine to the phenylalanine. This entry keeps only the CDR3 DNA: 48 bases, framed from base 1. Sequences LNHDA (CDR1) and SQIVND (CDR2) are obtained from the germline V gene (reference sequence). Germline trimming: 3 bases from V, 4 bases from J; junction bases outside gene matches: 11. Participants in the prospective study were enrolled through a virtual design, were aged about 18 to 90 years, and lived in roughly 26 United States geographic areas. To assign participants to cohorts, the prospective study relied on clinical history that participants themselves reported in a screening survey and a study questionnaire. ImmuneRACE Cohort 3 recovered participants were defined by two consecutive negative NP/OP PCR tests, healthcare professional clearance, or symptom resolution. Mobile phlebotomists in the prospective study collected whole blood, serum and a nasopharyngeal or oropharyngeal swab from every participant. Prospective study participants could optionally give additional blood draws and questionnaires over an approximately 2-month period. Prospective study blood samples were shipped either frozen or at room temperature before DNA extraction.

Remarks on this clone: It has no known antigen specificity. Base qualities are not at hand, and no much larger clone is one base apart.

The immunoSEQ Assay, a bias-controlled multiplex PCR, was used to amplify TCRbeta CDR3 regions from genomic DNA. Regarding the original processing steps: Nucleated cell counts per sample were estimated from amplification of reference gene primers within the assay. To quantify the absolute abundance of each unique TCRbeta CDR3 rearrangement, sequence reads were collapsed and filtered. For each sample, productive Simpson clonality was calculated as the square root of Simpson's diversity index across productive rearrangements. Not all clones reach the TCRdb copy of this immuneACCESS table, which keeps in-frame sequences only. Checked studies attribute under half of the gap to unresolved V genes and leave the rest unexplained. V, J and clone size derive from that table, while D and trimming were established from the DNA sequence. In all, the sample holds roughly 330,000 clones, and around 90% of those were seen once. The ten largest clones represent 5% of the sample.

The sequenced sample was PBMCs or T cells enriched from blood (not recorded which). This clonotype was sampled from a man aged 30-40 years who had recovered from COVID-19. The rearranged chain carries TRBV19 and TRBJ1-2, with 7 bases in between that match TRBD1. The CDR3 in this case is CASSISGTVSSYGYTF. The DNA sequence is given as TGTGCCAGTAGTATTTCCGGGACAGTCAGCTCCTATGGCTACACCTTC.